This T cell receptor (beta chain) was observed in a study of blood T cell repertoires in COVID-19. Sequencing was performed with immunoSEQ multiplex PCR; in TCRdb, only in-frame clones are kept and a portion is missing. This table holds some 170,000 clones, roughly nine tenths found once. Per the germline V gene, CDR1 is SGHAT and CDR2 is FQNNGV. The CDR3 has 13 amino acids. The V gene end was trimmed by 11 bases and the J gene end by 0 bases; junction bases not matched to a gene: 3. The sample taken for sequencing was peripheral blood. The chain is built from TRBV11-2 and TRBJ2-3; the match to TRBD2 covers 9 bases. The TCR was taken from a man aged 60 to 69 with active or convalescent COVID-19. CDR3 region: CAVLAGSTDTQYF. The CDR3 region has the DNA TGTGCCGTTCTAGCGGGAAGCACAGATACGCAGTATTTT.